The 20 T cell receptor beta chains listed next were all sequenced from one sample in a study of T cell responses to AZD1222 COVID-19 vaccine. Sequencing was performed with immunoSEQ multiplex PCR; in TCRdb, only in-frame clones are kept and a portion is missing. The sample holds 130,000 to 150,000 clones; roughly nine tenths are singletons and the top ten take approximately 5.1%. The starting material was peripheral blood, obtained on day 0 of AZD1222 vaccination. Source of these receptors: an adult in good health.

This chain joins TRBV7-9 and TRBJ2-6, with TRBD1 matching 9 bases. The CDR3 has 19 residues. Germline loops: CDR1 SEHNR, CDR2 FQNEAQ (reference sequence). V lost 5 bases to trimming and J lost 0 bases; unmatched junction nucleotides: 11. The CDR3 spells CASSPTPGQGISGANVLTF. CDR3 nucleotide sequence: TGTGCCAGCAGCCCAACACCGGGACAGGGAATCTCTGGGGCCAACGTCCTGACTTTC. The complete variable domain, with remaining parts taken from reference TRBV7-9 and TRBJ2-6, reads DTGVSQNPRHKITKRGQNVTFRCDPISEHNRLYWYRQTLGQGPEFLTYFQNEAQLEKSRLLSDRFSAERPKGSFSTLEIQRTEQGDSAMYLCASSPTPGQGISGANVLTFGAGSRLTVL.

V is TRBV19 and J is TRBJ2-7; D is unclear. This CDR3 contains 13 residues. Germline CDR1 and CDR2: LNHDA and SQIVND (reference sequence). Trimming cost V 5 bases and J 4 bases, with 12 bases left between them. The DNA for the CDR3 is TGTGCCAGTAGTGTGGACCAGCCATACGAGCAGTACTTC. This encodes CASSVDQPYEQYF.

This clone was seen a single time. The gene calls are TRBV5-1 and TRBJ2-5; no clear D gene. This CDR3 is 16 amino acids long. Germline CDR1 and CDR2: SGHRS and YFSETQ. The V end lost 4 bases, the J end lost 7 bases, and 23 bases lay between the germline ends. CDR3 DNA sequence: TGCGCCAGCAGCAATAGGGCCTTCAACTTATTCGGGACCCAGTACTTC. This encodes CASSNRAFNLFGTQYF. The whole variable domain, remainder taken from reference TRBV5-1 and TRBJ2-5, is KAGVTQTPRYLIKTRGQQVTLSCSPISGHRSVSWYQQTPGQGLQFLFEYFSETQRNKGNFPGRFSGRQFSNSRSEMNVSTLELGDSALYLCASSNRAFNLFGTQYFGPGTRLLVL.

The V gene is TRBV7-9, the J gene TRBJ1-2; D is possibly TRBD1 (5 bases). Looked up from germline, CDR1 is SEHNR and CDR2 is FQNEAQ (reference sequence). The V end was cut by 2 bases, the J end by 3 bases, with 10 bases between. This CDR3 spans 14 amino acids. This CDR3 is CASSLQGFDYGYTF. CDR3 nucleotides: TGTGCCAGCAGCTTACAGGGCTTCGACTATGGCTACACCTTC. Together with reference TRBV7-9 and TRBJ1-2, the CDR3 gives the full variable domain: DTGVSQNPRHKITKRGQNVTFRCDPISEHNRLYWYRQTLGQGPEFLTYFQNEAQLEKSRLLSDRFSAERPKGSFSTLEIQRTEQGDSAMYLCASSLQGFDYGYTFGSGTRLTVV.

This clone has only a few counts. At the DNA level, this CDR3 is encoded by other sequences in the same sample as well. V and J are TRBV18 and TRBJ2-1; D unresolved. Germline assignment: CDR1 KGHSH and CDR2 LQKENI. CDR3 size: 12 residues. Trimming pared 2 bases from V and 9 bases from J, leaving 8 bases between. The CDR3 bases are TGTGCCAGCTCACCAATCCTGGGTGAGCAGTTCTTC. Its translation is CASSPILGEQFF.

This chain joins TRBV3-1 (or the pseudogene TRBV3-2) and TRBJ2-5; D not resolved. CDR1 is LGHDT, CDR2 YNNKEL, per germline (reference sequence). The CDR3 has 15 residues. With 4 bases removed from V and 2 bases from J, the gap between germline ends came to 14 bases. CDR3 nucleotides: TGTGCCAGCAGCCCGCTCTACTACCCTCAAGAGACCCAGTACTTC. It encodes CASSPLYYPQETQYF.

V usage is TRBV20-1 and J usage is TRBJ1-6; D ambiguous. The germline gives CDR1 DFQATT, CDR2 SNEGSKA (reference sequence). The CDR3 runs 14 residues. The V end was cut by 3 bases, the J end by 7 bases, with 13 bases between. The CDR3 loop reads CSASSSMRNSPLHF. CDR3 DNA sequence: TGCAGTGCTAGTTCTTCGATGAGGAATTCACCCCTCCACTTT.

V and J are TRBV10-3 and TRBJ1-2; D is unclear. This CDR3 contains 15 residues. Trimming removed 2 bases from V and 0 bases from J, with 10 bases in between. CDR1 and CDR2 from the germline V gene are ENHRY and SYGVKD. The CDR3 DNA is TGTGCCATCAGTGAGCCGGAGTTAGCTAACTATGGCTACACCTTC. Translating gives CAISEPELANYGYTF.

The chain combines TRBV6-5 with TRBJ2-7; weak D call: TRBD2 (5 bases). Germline values: CDR1 MNHEY, CDR2 SVGAGI. Between the trimmed V and J ends, which lost 7 bases and 5 bases, there was a span of 15 bases. The CDR3 is made up of 13 amino acids. CDR3 in DNA: TGTGCCAGCAATCGGGGAGTCTCGGACGAGCAGTACTTC. Translated: CASNRGVSDEQYF.

V gene TRBV11-2 combines with J gene TRBJ2-7; D perhaps matches TRBD2 (6 bases). V lost 7 bases and J lost 0, with 19 bases in between. CDR3 length equals 16 residues. The germline V gene encodes CDR1 SGHAT and CDR2 FQNNGV. The CDR3 here is CASKLGGGRSSYEQYF. The CDR3 bases are TGTGCCAGCAAATTGGGGGGTGGTAGGAGCTCCTACGAGCAGTACTTC.

The genes are TRBV21-1 and TRBJ2-5; the table's D call, TRBD2, was not checked against the DNA. TRBV21-1 is classified as a pseudogene. The CDR3 totals 14 residues. CDR3 sequence (DNA): TGTGCCAGCAGCAAAGGGCCTTTGAGGGGCCGGACTAACTTC. It yields the protein CASSKGPLRGRTNF.

The gene calls are TRBV7-2 and TRBJ1-5; D not certain. Germline V CDR1 and CDR2: SGHTA, FQGNSA. The CDR3 is 15 residues long. Deletions cut 5 bases from V and 1 base from J, with 12 bases between. The CDR3 bases are TGTGCCAGCAGCGTACAAAAGGGCAGCAATCAGCCCCAGCATTTT. It codes for CASSVQKGSNQPQHF.

The chain couples TRBV5-5 to TRBJ2-6; D not certain. Trimming removed 5 bases from V and 4 bases from J, with 7 bases in between. Germline V lookup: CDR1 SGHKS, CDR2 YYEKEE (reference sequence). CDR3 length: 13 residues. The CDR3: CASSLHGANVLTF. The DNA for the CDR3 is TGTGCCAGCAGTCTCCACGGGGCCAACGTCCTGACTTTC.

V and J are TRBV28 and TRBJ2-7, with 7 bases fitting TRBD1. Germline V lookup: CDR1 MDHEN, CDR2 SYDVKM. The ends lost 6 bases at V and 3 bases at J; junction bases unmatched: 8. The CDR3 extends over 14 amino acids. CDR3 loop: CASRIPGQNYEQYF. For the CDR3, the DNA is TGTGCCAGCAGAATCCCGGGACAGAACTACGAGCAGTACTTC.

The V and J genes are TRBV5-4 and TRBJ1-2; D gene ambiguous. Per germline, CDR1 SGHNT and CDR2 YYREEE (reference sequence). The CDR3 totals 13 residues. V was cut by 2 bases and J by 4 bases, with 9 bases left in between. In DNA, the CDR3 is TGTGCCAGCAGCTTATGGGGTCTCTATGGCTACACCTTC. Translating it yields CASSLWGLYGYTF.

This clone was counted once. The chain couples TRBV14 to TRBJ1-1, with D unresolved. Germline CDR1 SGHDN, CDR2 FVKESK. V was clipped by 1 base and J by 0 bases, with 6 bases between them. The CDR3 is made up of 14 amino acids. The CDR3 is CASSQAGMNTEAFF. CDR3 nucleotides: TGTGCCAGCAGCCAAGCGGGAATGAACACTGAAGCTTTCTTT.

The V gene is TRBV6-5, the J gene TRBJ1-1; no reliable D call. V gave up 5 bases and J gave up 1 base, with 11 bases separating them. Germline assignment: CDR1 MNHEY and CDR2 SVGAGI. The CDR3 totals 14 residues. CDR3 residues: CASSTTGRNTEAFF. The DNA of the CDR3 is TGTGCCAGCAGTACCACGGGGAGGAACACTGAAGCTTTCTTT.

The chain recombines TRBV12-3 or TRBV12-4 with TRBJ2-7; D ambiguous. V was shortened by 6 bases and J by 11 bases, with 20 bases between the two germline ends. This CDR3 spans 13 amino acids. CDR3 protein: CASSLDLTRTKYF. The DNA for the CDR3 is TGTGCCAGCAGCCTGGATCTGACAAGGACGAAGTACTTC.

V is TRBV30 and J is TRBJ1-3; weak D call: TRBD1 (6 bases). This CDR3 comprises 15 residues. V lost 8 bases and J lost 0, with 17 bases in between. Looked up from germline, CDR1 is GTSNPN and CDR2 is SVGIG (reference sequence). The CDR3 coding sequence is TGTGCCGCGATCAGGGGTCTTTACTCTGGAAACACCATATATTTT. Protein sequence: CAAIRGLYSGNTIYF.

This clone was observed a handful of times. DNA for the CDR3: TGTGCCACCTTCGACCCGGGGGCTTCTAACTATGGCTACACCTTC. As protein: CATFDPGASNYGYTF. This rearrangement joins TRBV24-1 to TRBJ1-2; D is possibly TRBD1 (6 bases). The CDR3 is 15 residues long. V was shortened by 9 bases and J by 0 bases, with 16 bases between the two germline ends. Germline values: CDR1 KGHDR, CDR2 SFDVKD.